A selection of T cell receptor beta chains follows, all from one sample in a study of shared clonotypes between healthy human individuals. Generated by immunoSEQ multiplex PCR, the TCRdb table keeps only in-frame clones and is missing some. The profile shows 780,000 or so clones, over 60% of them singletons. The sequenced material came from memory CD4+ T cells sorted from blood. The source of these receptors is a woman in her thirties in good health. The CDR3 runs from the conserved cysteine through the conserved F or W. The D gene is left open where the match is weak. Rows may omit the clone size; those that give it use once, few, many or a size class.

v_gene	abundance	len	j_gene	d_gene	CDR3nt	CDR3aa
TRBV5-1	.	14	TRBJ2-4	TRBD2	TGCGCCAGCAGGGGGACTAGCGGGAGCAACATTCAGTACTTC	CASRGTSGSNIQYF
TRBV27	.	14	TRBJ2-2	.	TGTGCCAGCAGTTTCCTCTCGCACACCGGGGAGCTGTTTTTT	CASSFLSHTGELFF
TRBV5-6	.	14	TRBJ2-5	TRBD2	TGTGCCAGCAGCTTGGCCGGGACTAGGGGGACCCAGTACTTC	CASSLAGTRGTQYF
TRBV6-1	.	15	TRBJ2-5	.	TGTGCCAGCAGTGAAGTTACGTCAGTCCAAGAGACCCAGTACTTC	CASSEVTSVQETQYF
TRBV7-2	few	16	TRBJ1-1	.	TGTGCCAGCAGCGAACGGGGGGAGCGGATGAACACTGAAGCTTTCTTT	CASSERGERMNTEAFF
TRBV5-1	.	15	TRBJ2-5	TRBD2	TGCGCCAGCAGCAGTAGCGGGAGGCGTCAAGAGACCCAGTACTTC	CASSSSGRRQETQYF
TRBV29-1	.	13	TRBJ1-4	.	TGCAGCGCCCAGACGGGTGCTAATGAAAAACTGTTTTTT	CSAQTGANEKLFF
TRBV19	.	13	TRBJ1-2	.	TGTGCCAGCAGGAGGGGGGGAGGAGGAGGCTACACCTTC	CASRRGGGGGYTF
TRBV10-1	.	14	TRBJ2-7	.	TGCGCCAGCAGTGAGTCCGACGGCACCTACGAGCAGTACTTC	CASSESDGTYEQYF
TRBV11-2	.	13	TRBJ2-5	.	TGTGCCAGCAGCCTCTGGGGGTCGGAGACCCAGTACTTC	CASSLWGSETQYF
TRBV28	many	14	TRBJ2-1	TRBD2	TGTGCCAGCAGTTTATTCGGACTAGCTGGCGAGCAGTTCTTC	CASSLFGLAGEQFF
TRBV7-9	.	16	TRBJ2-2	.	TGTGCCAGCAGTCCCCTAGTTCCCGAAGTCCGCGGGGAGCTGTTTTTT	CASSPLVPEVRGELFF
TRBV4-3	.	14	TRBJ1-2	.	TGCGCCAGCAGCCAAGATCCAGGGAACTATGGCTACACCTTC	CASSQDPGNYGYTF
TRBV30	.	14	TRBJ2-5	.	TGTGCCTGGAGCGCACACGGGGCGAGTGAGACCCAGTACTTC	CAWSAHGASETQYF
TRBV5-5	.	14	TRBJ1-2	.	TGTGCCAGCAGCACGCACACAGGGATGGGTGGCTACACCTTC	CASSTHTGMGGYTF
TRBV6-5	.	14	TRBJ2-1	TRBD2	TGTGCCAGCAGGAGTCGGGAGGGGAACAATGAGCAGTTCTTC	CASRSREGNNEQFF
TRBV29-1	.	11	TRBJ2-6	.	TGCATTTCAGGGGAAAAAAACGTCCTGACTTTC	CISGEKNVLTF
TRBV2	.	13	TRBJ2-7	.	TGTGCCAGCAGAATGGACGGTAACTACGAGCAGTACTTC	CASRMDGNYEQYF
TRBV28	.	13	TRBJ2-3	TRBD1	TGTGCCAGCCAAAGGGGGCGGGTGGATACGCAGTATTTT	CASQRGRVDTQYF
TRBV28	.	19	TRBJ1-5	.	TGTGCCAGCAGTTTATGGGCAGGAAGAAGGGGGAATAGCAATCAGCCCCAGCATTTT	CASSLWAGRRGNSNQPQHF
TRBV27	.	13	TRBJ2-7	TRBD1	TGTGCCAGCAGTGGACAGGGGGCCTACGAGCAGTACTTC	CASSGQGAYEQYF
TRBV29-1	.	12	TRBJ1-1	.	TGCAGCGTTCAGGAGGGCCTCACTGAAGCTTTCTTT	CSVQEGLTEAFF
TRBV2	.	11	TRBJ1-2	.	TGTGCCAGAGGACGGCACTATGGCTACACCTTC	CARGRHYGYTF
TRBV27	.	15	TRBJ2-2	.	TGTGCCAGCAGTTCCTTGCGTTCCAACACCGGGGAGCTGTTTTTT	CASSSLRSNTGELFF
TRBV5-1	.	11	TRBJ1-1	.	TGCGCCAGCTTCGAAGGGACTGAAGCTTTCTTT	CASFEGTEAFF
TRBV19	.	14	TRBJ2-2	.	TGTGCCAGTACGACCCCGGGTGGGAACGGGGAGCTGTTTTTT	CASTTPGGNGELFF
TRBV6-1	.	15	TRBJ1-2	.	TGTGCCAGCAGTGTTTCGGACTCAGGGATCAATGGCTACACCTTC	CASSVSDSGINGYTF
TRBV18	.	14	TRBJ1-1	.	TGTGCCAGCTCATCCGACAGAATGAACACTGAAGCTTTCTTT	CASSSDRMNTEAFF
TRBV7-9	many	15	TRBJ1-1	TRBD1	TGTGCCAGCAGCGTAATGAGACAGGGGAGCACTGAAGCTTTCTTT	CASSVMRQGSTEAFF
TRBV29-1	.	14	TRBJ2-1	TRBD2	TGCAGCGTTGCTCCGGGAGGGGTTTACAATGAGCAGTTCTTC	CSVAPGGVYNEQFF
TRBV18	few	14	TRBJ1-2	.	TGTGCCAGCTCACCCGACATTTCGGACGATGGCTACACCTTC	CASSPDISDDGYTF
TRBV10-1	once	13	TRBJ1-3	.	TGCGCCAGCAGTCAAATTTCTGGAAACACCATATATTTT	CASSQISGNTIYF
TRBV19	few	16	TRBJ1-2	TRBD1	TGTGCCAGTAGCACGAGGGGACAGAGTTTTAACTATGGCTACACCTTC	CASSTRGQSFNYGYTF
TRBV18	.	17	TRBJ1-5	TRBD1	TGTGCCAGCTCACCTAGTGGGACAGCCTATAGCAATCAGCCCCAGCATTTT	CASSPSGTAYSNQPQHF
TRBV13	.	17	TRBJ2-7	.	TGTGCCAGCAGCTTAGGAACTCCGGTGATATCTTCCTACGAGCAGTACTTC	CASSLGTPVISSYEQYF
TRBV11-2	.	14	TRBJ2-3	.	TGTGCCAGCAGCTTTACGTCGAGCACAGATACGCAGTATTTT	CASSFTSSTDTQYF
TRBV28	.	16	TRBJ2-7	.	TGTGCCAGCAGTTCATCCGCACAGGGAAACTCCTACGAGCAGTACTTC	CASSSSAQGNSYEQYF
TRBV27	.	12	TRBJ1-1	TRBD1	TGTGCCAGCAGAGTCCCGGGACAGGCGGCTTTCTTT	CASRVPGQAAFF
TRBV20-1	.	11	TRBJ1-5	.	TGCAGTGCTGGGCGGGGTCAGCCCCAGCATTTT	CSAGRGQPQHF
TRBV9	.	13	TRBJ1-2	TRBD1	TGTGCCAGCAGCACTGACAGGGGTTATGGCTACACCTTC	CASSTDRGYGYTF
TRBV25-1	.	18	TRBJ2-5	TRBD1	TGTGCCAGCAGTGTAGGTAGGGGTGTGACAGGGTTGGAGGAGACCCAGTACTTC	CASSVGRGVTGLEETQYF
TRBV4-1	.	16	TRBJ2-7	TRBD2	TGCGCCAGCAGCCAAGATCCAGGAGCGGGAGGGTACGAGCAGTACTTC	CASSQDPGAGGYEQYF
TRBV25-1	once	17	TRBJ2-2	TRBD1	TGTGCCAGCAGTGAATATACGGGGACAGCTTCGACCGGGGAGCTGTTTTTT	CASSEYTGTASTGELFF
TRBV19	.	14	TRBJ1-1	.	TGTGCCAGTAGTATCCCAGGGGCTGGGCGGTCAGCTTTCTTT	CASSIPGAGRSAFF
TRBV7-2	.	15	TRBJ2-7	TRBD2	TGTGCCAGCAGCCTCCGGACTAGCGGCTCCTACGAGCAGTACTTC	CASSLRTSGSYEQYF
TRBV2	.	14	TRBJ1-3	.	TGTGCCAGCAGTGGGGGTCGGGCCGGAAACACCATATATTTT	CASSGGRAGNTIYF
TRBV5-4	once	17	TRBJ2-3	TRBD2	TGTGCCAGCAGCCCAAGGACTAGCGGGACCAGCACAGATACGCAGTATTTT	CASSPRTSGTSTDTQYF
TRBV7-2	.	15	TRBJ1-3	TRBD1	TGTGCCAGCAGCGGGAGACAGGGCAAAGGAAACACCATATATTTT	CASSGRQGKGNTIYF
TRBV18	.	13	TRBJ2-7	.	TGTGCCAGCTCAATGGGGCAGCTCTACGAGCAGTACTTC	CASSMGQLYEQYF